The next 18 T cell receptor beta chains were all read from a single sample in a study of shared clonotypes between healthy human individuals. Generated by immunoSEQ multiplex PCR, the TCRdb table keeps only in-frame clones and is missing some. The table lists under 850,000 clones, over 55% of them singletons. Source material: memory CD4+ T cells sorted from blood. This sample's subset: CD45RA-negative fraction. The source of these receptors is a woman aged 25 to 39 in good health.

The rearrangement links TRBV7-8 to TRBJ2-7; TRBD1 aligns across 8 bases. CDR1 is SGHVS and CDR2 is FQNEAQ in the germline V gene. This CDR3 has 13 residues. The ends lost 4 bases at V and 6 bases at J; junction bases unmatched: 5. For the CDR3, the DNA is TGTGCCAGCAGCTCAGGACAGGGCGCCGAGCAGTACTTC. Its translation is CASSSGQGAEQYF.

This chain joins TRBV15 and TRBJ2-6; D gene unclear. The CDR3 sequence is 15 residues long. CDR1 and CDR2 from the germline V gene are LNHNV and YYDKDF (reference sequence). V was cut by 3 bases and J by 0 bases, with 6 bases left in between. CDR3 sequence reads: CATSSGSSGANVLTF. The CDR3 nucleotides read TGTGCCACCAGCAGCGGCAGCTCTGGGGCCAACGTCCTGACTTTC.

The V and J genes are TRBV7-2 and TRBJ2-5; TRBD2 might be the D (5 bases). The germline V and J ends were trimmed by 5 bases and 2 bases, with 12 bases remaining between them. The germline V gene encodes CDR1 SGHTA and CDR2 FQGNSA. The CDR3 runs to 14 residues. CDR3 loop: CASSHSRRQETQYF. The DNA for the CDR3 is TGTGCCAGCAGCCACAGCCGGAGGCAAGAGACCCAGTACTTC.

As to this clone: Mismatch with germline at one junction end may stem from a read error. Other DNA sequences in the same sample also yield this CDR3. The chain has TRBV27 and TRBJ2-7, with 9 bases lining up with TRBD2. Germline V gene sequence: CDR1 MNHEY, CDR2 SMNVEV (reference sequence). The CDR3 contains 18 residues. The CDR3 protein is CASSFHRGNSGSSYEQYF. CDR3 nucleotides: TGTGCCAGCAGTTTCCACCGGGGCAATAGCGGGAGCTCCTATGAGCAGTACTTC.

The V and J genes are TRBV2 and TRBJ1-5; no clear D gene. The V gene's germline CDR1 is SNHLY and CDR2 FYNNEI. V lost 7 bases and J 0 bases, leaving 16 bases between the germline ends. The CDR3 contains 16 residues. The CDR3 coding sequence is TGTGCCAGCAATCGGGCAGGAGATCATAGCAATCAGCCCCAGCATTTT. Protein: CASNRAGDHSNQPQHF.

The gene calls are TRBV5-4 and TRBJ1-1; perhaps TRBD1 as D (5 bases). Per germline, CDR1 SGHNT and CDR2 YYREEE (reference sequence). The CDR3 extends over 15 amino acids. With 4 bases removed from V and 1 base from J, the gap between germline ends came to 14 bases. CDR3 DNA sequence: TGTGCCAGCAGCCAAGTGACCCAGGGGAACACTGAAGCTTTCTTT. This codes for CASSQVTQGNTEAFF.

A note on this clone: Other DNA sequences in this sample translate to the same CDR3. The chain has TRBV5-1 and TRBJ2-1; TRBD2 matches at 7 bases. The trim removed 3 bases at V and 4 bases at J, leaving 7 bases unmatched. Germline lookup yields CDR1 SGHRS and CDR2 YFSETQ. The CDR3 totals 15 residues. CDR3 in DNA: TGCGCCAGCAGCTCTTCTAGCGGAGCTTACAATGAGCAGTTCTTC. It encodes CASSSSSGAYNEQFF.

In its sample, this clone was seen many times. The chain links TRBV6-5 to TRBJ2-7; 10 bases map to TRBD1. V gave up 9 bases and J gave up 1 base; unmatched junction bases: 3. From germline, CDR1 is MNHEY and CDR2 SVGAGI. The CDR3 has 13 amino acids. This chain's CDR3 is CASRTGGSYEQYF. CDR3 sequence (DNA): TGTGCCAGTAGGACAGGGGGGTCCTACGAGCAGTACTTC.

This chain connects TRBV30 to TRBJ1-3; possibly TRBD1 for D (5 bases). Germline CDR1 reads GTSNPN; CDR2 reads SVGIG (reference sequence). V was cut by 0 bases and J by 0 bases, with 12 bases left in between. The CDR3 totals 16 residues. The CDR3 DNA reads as TGTGCCTGGAGTGTCTGGGGCACAAACTCTGGAAACACCATATATTTT. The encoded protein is CAWSVWGTNSGNTIYF.

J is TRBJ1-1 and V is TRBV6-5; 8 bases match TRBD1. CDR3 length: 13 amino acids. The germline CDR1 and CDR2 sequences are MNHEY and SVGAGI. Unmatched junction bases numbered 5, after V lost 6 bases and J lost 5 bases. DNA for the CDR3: TGTGCCAGCAGCCCGGACAGGGCAACTGAAGCTTTCTTT. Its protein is CASSPDRATEAFF.

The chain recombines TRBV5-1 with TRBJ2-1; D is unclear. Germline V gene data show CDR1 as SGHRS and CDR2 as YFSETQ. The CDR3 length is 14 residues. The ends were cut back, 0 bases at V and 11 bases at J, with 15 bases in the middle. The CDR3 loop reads CASSLAVTPVQQFF. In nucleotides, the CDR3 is TGCGCCAGCAGCTTGGCCGTAACACCGGTACAGCAGTTCTTC.

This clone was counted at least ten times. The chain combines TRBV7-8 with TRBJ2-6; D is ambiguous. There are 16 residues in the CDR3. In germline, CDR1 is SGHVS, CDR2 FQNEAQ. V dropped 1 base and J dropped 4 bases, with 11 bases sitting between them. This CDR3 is CASSLVLGSGANVLTF. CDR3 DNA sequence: TGTGCCAGCAGCTTAGTGCTGGGATCGGGGGCCAACGTCCTGACTTTC.

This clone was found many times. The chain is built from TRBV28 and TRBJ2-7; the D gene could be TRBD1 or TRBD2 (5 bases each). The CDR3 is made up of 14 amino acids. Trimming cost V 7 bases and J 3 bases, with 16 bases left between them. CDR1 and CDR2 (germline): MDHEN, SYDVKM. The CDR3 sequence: CASITGTESYEQYF. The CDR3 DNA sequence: TGTGCCAGCATTACCGGGACGGAGAGCTACGAGCAGTACTTC.

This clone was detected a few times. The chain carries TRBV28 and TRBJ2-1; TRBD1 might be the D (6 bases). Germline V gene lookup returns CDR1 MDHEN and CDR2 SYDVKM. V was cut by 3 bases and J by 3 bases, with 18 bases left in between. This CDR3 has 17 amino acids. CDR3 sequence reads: CASSLTPGTLIYNEQFF. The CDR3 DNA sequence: TGTGCCAGCAGTTTGACCCCCGGGACACTCATCTACAATGAGCAGTTCTTC.

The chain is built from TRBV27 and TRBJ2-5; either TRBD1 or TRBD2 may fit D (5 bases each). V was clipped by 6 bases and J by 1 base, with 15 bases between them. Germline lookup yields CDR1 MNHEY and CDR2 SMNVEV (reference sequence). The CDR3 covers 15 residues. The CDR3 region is CASSLLGAGQETQYF. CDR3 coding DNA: TGTGCCAGCAGCCTCCTAGGGGCGGGCCAAGAGACCCAGTACTTC.

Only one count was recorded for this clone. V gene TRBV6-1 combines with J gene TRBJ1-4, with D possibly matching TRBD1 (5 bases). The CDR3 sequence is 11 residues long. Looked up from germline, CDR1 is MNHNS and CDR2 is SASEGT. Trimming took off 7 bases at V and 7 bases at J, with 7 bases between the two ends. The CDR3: CASIGGEKLFF. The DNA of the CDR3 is TGTGCCAGCATCGGGGGTGAAAAACTGTTTTTT.

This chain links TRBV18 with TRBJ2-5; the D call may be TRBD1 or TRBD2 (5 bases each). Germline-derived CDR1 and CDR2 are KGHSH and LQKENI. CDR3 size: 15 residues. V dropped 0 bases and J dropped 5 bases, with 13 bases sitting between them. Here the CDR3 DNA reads TGTGCCAGCTCACCACCCGGGACGACGGAGGAGACCCAGTACTTC. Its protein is CASSPPGTTEETQYF.

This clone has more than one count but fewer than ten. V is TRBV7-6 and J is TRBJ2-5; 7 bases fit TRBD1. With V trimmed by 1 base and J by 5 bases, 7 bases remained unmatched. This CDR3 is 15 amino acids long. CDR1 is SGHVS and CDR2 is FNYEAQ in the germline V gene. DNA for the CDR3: TGTGCCAGCAGCTTAGAGGGGGCGCCGAGGGAGACCCAGTACTTC. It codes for CASSLEGAPRETQYF.